A single T cell receptor (beta chain) is shown here with its context. Its antigen is undetermined. TCRdb reanalysed the 5' RACE reads using MiXCR and keeps one entry per CDR3 protein. Altogether 230,000 or so distinct CDR3 sequences are present, around 6.7% being singletons, with the ten largest covering approximately 1%. The sample is drawn from a study of T cells after yellow fever vaccination. General study results and limits: High-abundance clonotypes from the bulk population could contaminate FACS-sorted repertoires.

This CDR3 is built from 14 residues. The V gene lost 1 base and the J gene lost 2 bases, with 10 bases spanning the gap. Per germline, CDR1 DFQATT and CDR2 SNEGSKA (reference sequence). The sequence was obtained from a young man who received the YFV17D yellow fever vaccine. Sequencing was performed on CD4+ T cells sorted from PBMCs, taken on the day of the yellow fever booster vaccination. The genes are TRBV20-1 and TRBJ2-3; perhaps TRBD2 as D (5 bases). DNA for the CDR3: TGCAGTGCTAGAGGTGCGGGTCACACAGATACGCAGTATTTT. Amino acid sequence: CSARGAGHTDTQYF.